This record concerns one T cell receptor beta chain sequence. Its specific antigen is unknown. One end of the junction varies from germline; a read error may be responsible. Reading from cysteine to phenylalanine, the CDR3 counts 17 amino acids. The only DNA kept is the CDR3, 51 bases in frame from the first base. Based on the germline V gene, the CDR1 and CDR2 sequences are SGDLS and YYNGEE. This sample was taken from a study of blood T cells in healthy people across ages (dated by TCRdb to about 2015). At the level of the whole study: In model experiments, roughly one uniquely barcoded TCR beta cDNA molecule per two T cells was captured by template switching. Using deep sequencing normalized with unique cDNA molecular identifiers, the study measured how TCR beta repertoire diversity changes with age. Donors were grouped into four age groups: young (average approximately 15 years), middle-aged (39), aged (around 60) and long-lived (less than 85). To avoid experimental bias, donors of different ages were randomly spread across the sequencing lanes. For two donors (one aged 18 to 29 and one aged 80 or older), the study analyzed two additional independent replicas of 1 million unique cDNA reads from the same blood draw.

Systemically healthy Caucasian individuals from Russia, some 36 in total and aged about 6 to 90 years, were included as donors. Each donor gave 8 to 10 milliliters of peripheral blood, drawn into EDTA-treated Vacutainer tubes. Ficoll-Paque density-gradient centrifugation was used to isolate PBMCs, with at least 6.5 million per sample. Total RNA was extracted from PBMCs with Trizol reagent, with at least 6 micrograms obtained per sample. Naive CD45RAhigh/CD27high T cell percentages were measured by flow cytometry on a PBMC aliquot from every donor. Library creation used 5' RACE. Sequencing took place on an Illumina HiSeq 2500. A second roughly 7 to 12 cycle PCR used a sample-barcoded 5' primer and a J-beta primer mix. Each TCR beta cDNA molecule received a unique molecular identifier from a template-switch 5' adaptor carrying 12 random nucleotides. At least 3 million CDR3-containing paired-end reads were obtained from each sample. First-strand cDNA was synthesized from all RNA with the Mint cDNA synthesis kit, primed by a TRBC-specific oligonucleotide. Following uracil-DNA glycosylase treatment, a first 18-cycle PCR with universal primers M1SS and BC2_uni_R was performed on all cDNA. Concerning the study's data processing: Each sample was normalized by randomly selecting 1 million high-quality reads, each carrying a distinct molecular identifier. Instead of being binned into consensus sequences, reads with shared molecular identifiers were discarded. MiTCR, run with a Q25 quality threshold and the strictest error-elimination algorithm, handled CDR3 identification, clonotype clustering and error correction. A nonparametric unseen species model with Euler transformation was used to estimate a lower bound on total TCR beta diversity. The public reads were quality trimmed at Q25 with fastp and then assembled into clones with MiXCR by TCRdb, keeping productive beta chains. Duplicate CDR3 protein sequences are folded into a single record with the most common DNA and genes. The V and J calls and clone size are TCRdb's, not the authors'. The sample contains 1.5 million to 2 million distinct CDR3 sequences, roughly 32% of them found a single time. The leading ten clones occupy roughly 12% of the sample.

Here is what the overall study found, with its caveats: Conclusive comparison of naive and antigen-experienced compartments was prevented by the profiling of bulk unsorted PBMCs. Total diversity estimates from one million sequenced T cells were considered lower bounds and underestimates. Because donor CMV infection status was unknown, age-related changes in expanded clonotypes were potentially confounded. Observed TCR beta diversity correlated strongly with the percentage of naive T cells measured by flow cytometry. Compared with the aged group, more naive CD4+ T cells, fewer expanded clones and increased TCR diversity were shown by the long-lived group, suggesting age selection. Observed TCR beta diversity per million T cells fell roughly linearly with age, and a significant reduction was already apparent by age around 40.

Sequencing was carried out using blood. The sequence came from a woman under 40 in good health. Recombination joined TRBV9 with TRBJ1-2; 11 middle bases align to TRBD1. The DNA sequence reads TGTGCCAGCAGAGTAGATCTTGGGACAGGGGGTTCCTATGGCTACACCTTC. The translation is CASRVDLGTGGSYGYTF.